These 23 T cell receptor beta chains came from one sample sequenced in a study of shared T cell receptors in the human thymus. Repertoires were generated with immunoSEQ multiplex PCR, while TCRdb's copy carries only in-frame clones and drops some. The sample has roughly 500,000 clones, about 80% seen once. The data also belong to a second study, concerning human thymus T cells.

The sample comprised thymocytes. Receptor source: a boy under two years old with a congenital heart defect.

This clone was observed once. The rearrangement uses TRBV7-9 and TRBJ2-5, with 8 nucleotides matching TRBD2. The germline CDR1 and CDR2 sequences are SEHNR and FQNEAQ (reference sequence). The CDR3 contains 16 residues. V was clipped by 5 bases and J by 3 bases; unmatched bases: 11. The CDR3 spells CASSQLADKLKETQYF. In DNA form, the CDR3 reads TGTGCCAGCAGCCAACTAGCGGATAAGCTTAAAGAGACCCAGTACTTC.

This chain joins TRBV27 and TRBJ1-2, with D possibly matching TRBD1 (6 bases). Germline V gene data show CDR1 as MNHEY and CDR2 as SMNVEV (reference sequence). The V end was cut by 6 bases, the J end by 8 bases, with 19 bases between. This CDR3 is built from 14 residues. The DNA for the CDR3 is TGTGCCAGCAGCTGTACAGGGCATTTAGACGGCTACACCTTC. This codes for CASSCTGHLDGYTF.

This clone has only one observation. The chain couples TRBV4-3 to TRBJ2-2; 7 nucleotides line up with TRBD1. The ends lost 5 bases at V and 4 bases at J; junction bases unmatched: 4. CDR1 and CDR2 (germline): LGHNA, YSLEER. This CDR3 region has 14 residues. This chain's CDR3 is CASSNRGFTGELFF. In DNA, the CDR3 is TGCGCCAGCAGCAACAGGGGATTCACCGGGGAGCTGTTTTTT.

V is TRBV9 and J is TRBJ2-3, with 7 bases lining up with TRBD2. The J segment lost 2 bases and the V segment lost 0 bases, leaving 6 bases of the junction unmatched. CDR1 and CDR2 (germline): SGDLS, YYNGEE. This CDR3 has 16 amino acids. The CDR3: CASSVVVAGATDTQYF. In nucleotides, the CDR3 is TGTGCCAGCAGCGTAGTGGTCGCGGGAGCCACAGATACGCAGTATTTT.

As concerns this clone: It is unclear where the CDR3 begins or ends on the DNA, so no DNA is shown, and the CDR3 is as TCRdb lists it. This chain joins TRBV10-3 and TRBJ1-2. Including both end residues, the CDR3 is 14 amino acids long. The germline V gene has CDR1 ENHRY and CDR2 SYGVKD. The CDR3 is CAISTSGANYGYTF.

The chain employs TRBV27 and TRBJ1-1; 11 bases are a match to TRBD1. CDR3 length: 18 residues. J was trimmed by 0 bases and V by 6 bases; bases with no gene match: 12. CDR1 is MNHEY and CDR2 is SMNVEV in the germline V gene (reference sequence). CDR3 amino acids: CASSSGTGGRYMNTEAFF. The CDR3 DNA reads as TGTGCCAGCAGCTCGGGGACAGGGGGACGATACATGAACACTGAAGCTTTCTTT.

V is TRBV4-3 and J is TRBJ1-1; 8 bases agree with TRBD1. The CDR3 runs 16 residues. Germline V lookup: CDR1 LGHNA, CDR2 YSLEER. Trimming removed 6 bases from V and 0 bases from J; junction bases left unmatched: 9. CDR3 residues: CASRRQGAPMNTEAFF. CDR3 bases: TGCGCCAGCAGGCGTCAGGGGGCCCCTATGAACACTGAAGCTTTCTTT.

The chain links TRBV30 to TRBJ2-3; the D gene is possibly TRBD2 (5 bases). Per germline, CDR1 GTSNPN and CDR2 SVGIG (reference sequence). Trimming removed 0 bases from V and 2 bases from J, with 12 bases in between. The CDR3 spans 15 residues. The CDR3 DNA sequence: TGTGCCTGGAGTGTAAAAGCGGACTTCACAGATACGCAGTATTTT. This gives the protein CAWSVKADFTDTQYF.

The genes are TRBV6-5 and TRBJ1-1; D is ambiguous. V was clipped by 6 bases and J by 0 bases, with 8 bases between them. Germline-derived CDR1 and CDR2 are MNHEY and SVGAGI. CDR3 length equals 13 residues. The DNA for the CDR3 is TGTGCCAGCAGCGAGGCTATGAACACTGAAGCTTTCTTT. It encodes CASSEAMNTEAFF.

The genes are TRBV27 and TRBJ2-3; the D gene is possibly TRBD1 (6 bases). Germline V gives CDR1 MNHEY, CDR2 SMNVEV (reference sequence). This CDR3 contains 14 residues. Trimming pared 5 bases from V and 4 bases from J, leaving 13 bases between. The CDR3 DNA follows: TGTGCCAGCAGTCTCCGACAGGAACCAGATACGCAGTATTTT. This gives the protein CASSLRQEPDTQYF.

In this sample, this clone turned up a few times. The DNA of the CDR3 is TGCGCCAGCAGCACAATAAGGGGCTCCTACGAGCAGTACTTC. Protein sequence: CASSTIRGSYEQYF. This chain links TRBV4-1 with TRBJ2-7; perhaps TRBD1 as D (5 bases). The germline gives CDR1 MGHRA, CDR2 YSYEKL. V lost 5 bases and J 0 bases, leaving 11 bases between the germline ends. There are 14 residues in the CDR3.

J is TRBJ2-7 and V is TRBV7-2, with D maybe TRBD2 (6 bases). Trimming took 4 bases from V and 0 from J, leaving 16 bases between them. Germline V gene sequence: CDR1 SGHTA, CDR2 FQGNSA. The CDR3 covers 16 residues. The CDR3 bases are TGTGCCAGCAGCTCTCCGACGGAGGGAAGCTCCTACGAGCAGTACTTC. Its translation is CASSSPTEGSSYEQYF.

About this clone: The sample holds other DNA sequences that translate to the same CDR3. Here the CDR3 reads CASSLAGVNTGELFF. CDR3 bases: TGTGCCAGCAGTTTAGCGGGGGTGAACACCGGGGAGCTGTTTTTT. J is TRBJ2-2 and V is TRBV27; TRBD2 matches 7 bases. Germline trimming cut 2 bases from V and 1 base from J; bases unmatched to any gene: 1. The length of the CDR3 is 15 residues. The germline V gene encodes CDR1 MNHEY and CDR2 SMNVEV (reference sequence).

The gene calls are TRBV7-2 and TRBJ1-3, with 9 nucleotides matching TRBD1. CDR1 SGHTA and CDR2 FQGNSA come from the germline V gene. The CDR3 runs to 17 residues. The V gene end was trimmed by 5 bases and the J gene end by 2 bases; junction bases not matched to a gene: 10. In DNA, the CDR3 is TGTGCCAGCAGCCCATTACCCGGGGACAGGGCTGGAAACACCATATATTTT. Translating gives CASSPLPGDRAGNTIYF.

This chain uses TRBV4-3 with TRBJ2-7, with D perhaps matching TRBD1 (6 bases). V was shortened by 0 bases and J by 4 bases, with 13 bases between the two germline ends. CDR1 is LGHNA and CDR2 is YSLEER in the germline V gene. This CDR3 spans 15 amino acids. CDR3 amino acids: CASSQDRTVTYEQYF. The CDR3 DNA follows: TGCGCCAGCAGCCAAGACAGGACAGTCACATACGAGCAGTACTTC.

This clone was detected once. V usage is TRBV6-5 and J usage is TRBJ2-5, with a weak D call TRBD1 (6 bases). Trimming took off 6 bases at V and 1 base at J, with 15 bases between the two ends. Germline V lookup: CDR1 MNHEY, CDR2 SVGAGI. The CDR3 runs 15 residues. CDR3 sequence reads: CASSSPGHFQETQYF. CDR3 nucleotide sequence: TGTGCCAGCAGCTCCCCGGGACACTTCCAAGAGACCCAGTACTTC.

CDR3 region: CASSYGYEQYF. The CDR3 DNA reads as TGTGCCAGCAGCTACGGTTACGAGCAGTACTTC. The chain recombines TRBV11-3 with TRBJ2-7; D not certain. This CDR3 comprises 11 residues. Germline V gene data show CDR1 as SGHNT and CDR2 as YENEEA. Trimming removed 4 bases from V and 4 bases from J, with 5 bases in between.

The rearrangement joins TRBV4-3 to TRBJ2-5, with D possibly matching TRBD1 (5 bases). Trimming removed 1 base from V and 2 bases from J, with 8 bases in between. CDR1 and CDR2 (germline): LGHNA, YSLEER. There are 14 residues in the CDR3. CDR3 sequence reads: CASSQGGKQETQYF. CDR3 nucleotide sequence: TGCGCCAGCAGCCAAGGGGGCAAACAAGAGACCCAGTACTTC.

The CDR3 spells CASSPSGLAGGQYQETQYF. The CDR3 DNA sequence: TGCGCCAGCAGCCCCTCCGGGCTAGCGGGAGGACAGTACCAAGAGACCCAGTACTTC. The V and J genes are TRBV5-1 and TRBJ2-5, with 11 bases that match TRBD2. This CDR3 region has 19 residues. V shed 4 bases, J shed 0 bases, and the junction held 14 bases outside the gene matches. Germline V CDR1 and CDR2: SGHRS, YFSETQ.

In its sample, this clone was seen once. J is TRBJ2-3 and V is TRBV9; the match to TRBD2 covers 9 bases. The CDR3 is made up of 20 amino acids. After removal of 0 bases from V and 4 bases from J, the junction contained 18 bases not matched to a gene. CDR1 SGDLS and CDR2 YYNGEE come from the germline V gene. Written as DNA, the CDR3 is TGTGCCAGCAGCGTAGGCGGCAGGGGACACTTAGCGGGAGCGGCAGATACGCAGTATTTT. As protein: CASSVGGRGHLAGAADTQYF. The variable domain in full, completed from reference TRBV9 and TRBJ2-3, reads DSGVTQTPKHLITATGQRVTLRCSPRSGDLSVYWYQQSLDQGLQFLIQYYNGEERAKGNILERFSAQQFPDLHSELNLSSLELGDSALYFCASSVGGRGHLAGAADTQYFGPGTRLTVL.

The CDR3 is CASSVAAGTGVYEQYF. CDR3 in DNA: TGTGCCAGCAGCGTAGCTGCCGGGACAGGGGTTTACGAGCAGTACTTC. The chain links TRBV9 to TRBJ2-7, with 10 bases lining up with TRBD1. The CDR3 loop spans 16 amino acids. CDR1 SGDLS and CDR2 YYNGEE come from the germline V gene. V dropped 0 bases and J dropped 4; count of bases not matched to a gene: 7.

The rearrangement joins TRBV7-9 to TRBJ2-1; 12 nucleotides match TRBD2. Germline CDR1 SEHNR, CDR2 FQNEAQ (reference sequence). The CDR3 loop spans 19 amino acids. V lost 4 bases to trimming and J lost 3 bases; unmatched junction nucleotides: 13. The CDR3 loop is CASSYAGTSGPDFYNEQFF. The CDR3 coding sequence is TGTGCCAGCAGCTACGCCGGGACTAGCGGGCCCGACTTCTACAATGAGCAGTTCTTC.

This clone was recorded a few times. V is TRBV19 and J is TRBJ2-5, with TRBD1 identical over 10 bases. The trim removed 8 bases at V and 2 bases at J, leaving 8 bases unmatched. Germline CDR1 reads LNHDA; CDR2 reads SQIVND (reference sequence). The CDR3 is 15 residues long. The CDR3 coding sequence is TGTGCCAGTGGACAGGGGGGGAATACTCAAGAGACCCAGTACTTC. Its protein product is CASGQGGNTQETQYF.